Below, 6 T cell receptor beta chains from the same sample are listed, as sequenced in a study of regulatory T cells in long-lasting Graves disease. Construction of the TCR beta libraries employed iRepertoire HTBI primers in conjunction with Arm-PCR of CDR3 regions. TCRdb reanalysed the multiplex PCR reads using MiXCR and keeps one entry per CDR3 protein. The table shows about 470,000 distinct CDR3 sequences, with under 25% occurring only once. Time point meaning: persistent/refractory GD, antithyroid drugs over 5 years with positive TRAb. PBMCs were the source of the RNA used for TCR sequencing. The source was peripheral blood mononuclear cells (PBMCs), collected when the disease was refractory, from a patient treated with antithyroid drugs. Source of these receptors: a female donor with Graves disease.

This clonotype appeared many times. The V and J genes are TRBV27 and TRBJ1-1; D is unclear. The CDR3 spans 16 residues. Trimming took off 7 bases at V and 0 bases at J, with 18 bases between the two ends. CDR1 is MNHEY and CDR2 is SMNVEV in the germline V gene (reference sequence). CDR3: CASNSRQARMNTEAFF. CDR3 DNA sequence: TGTGCCAGCAATAGTCGCCAGGCAAGAATGAACACTGAAGCTTTCTTT.

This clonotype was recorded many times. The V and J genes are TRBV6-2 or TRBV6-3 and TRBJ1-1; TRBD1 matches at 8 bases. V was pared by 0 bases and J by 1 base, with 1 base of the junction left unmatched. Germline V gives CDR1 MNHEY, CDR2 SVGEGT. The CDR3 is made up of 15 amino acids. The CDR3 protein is CASSYSDRGNTEAFF. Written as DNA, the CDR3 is TGTGCCAGCAGTTACTCAGACAGGGGGAACACTGAAGCTTTCTTT.

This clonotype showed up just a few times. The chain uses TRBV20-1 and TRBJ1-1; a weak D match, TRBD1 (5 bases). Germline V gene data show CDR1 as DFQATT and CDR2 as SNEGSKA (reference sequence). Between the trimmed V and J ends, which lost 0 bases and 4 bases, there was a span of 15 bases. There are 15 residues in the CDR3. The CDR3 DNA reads TGCAGTGCTAGAGATGTGTTGGAGGGGATCACTGAAGCTTTCTTT. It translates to CSARDVLEGITEAFF.

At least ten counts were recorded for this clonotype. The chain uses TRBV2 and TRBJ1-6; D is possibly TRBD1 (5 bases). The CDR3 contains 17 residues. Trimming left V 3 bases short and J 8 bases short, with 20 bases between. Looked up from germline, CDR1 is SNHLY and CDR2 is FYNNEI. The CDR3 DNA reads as TGTGCCAGCAGTGATGATTTGGGGGACCCTGGCCATTCACCCCTCCACTTT. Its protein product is CASSDDLGDPGHSPLHF.

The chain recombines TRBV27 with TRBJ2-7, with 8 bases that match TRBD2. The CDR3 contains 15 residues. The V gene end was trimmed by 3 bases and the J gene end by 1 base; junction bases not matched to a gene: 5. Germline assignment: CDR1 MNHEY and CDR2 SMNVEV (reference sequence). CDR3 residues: CASSFGLAPSYEQYF. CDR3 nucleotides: TGTGCCAGCAGTTTCGGACTAGCTCCTTCCTACGAGCAGTACTTC.

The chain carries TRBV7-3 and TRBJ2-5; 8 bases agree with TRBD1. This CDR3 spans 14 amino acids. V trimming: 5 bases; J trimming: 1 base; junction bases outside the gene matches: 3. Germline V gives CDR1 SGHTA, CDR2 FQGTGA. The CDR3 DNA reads TGTGCCAGCAGCAGACAGGGGATCCAAGAGACCCAGTACTTC. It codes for CASSRQGIQETQYF. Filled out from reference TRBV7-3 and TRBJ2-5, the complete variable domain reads GAGVSQTPSNKVTEKGKYVELRCDPISGHTALYWYRQSLGQGPEFLIYFQGTGAADDSGLPNDRFFAVRPEGSVSTLKIQRTERGDSAVYLCASSRQGIQETQYFGPGTRLLVL.